This T cell receptor (beta chain) was sequenced for a study of the immune and genomic landscape of osteosarcoma. Study-level background: Most patients were poor-risk; 67% had died. Patients were roughly 64% male; 75% to 85% had localized disease. Study results and caveats: A few cases had a single hyperexpanded clone dominating the repertoire, all with fewer than 100 T-cell clonotypes. Immune-hot C3 tumors showed higher but still low clonality than cold C1.

Osteosarcoma specimens were post-treatment primary, local recurrence and metastasis tumors from poor-prognosis patients. To note about this clone: Its antigen is not known.

Libraries were prepared by immunoSEQ multiplex PCR; TCRdb keeps only in-frame clonotypes and omits some of them. The top ten clones hold under 7.5% of a sample with about 5,100 clones, around 80% of them seen once. Trimming removed 0 bases from V and 12 bases from J, with 14 bases in between. The germline gives CDR1 LGHNA, CDR2 YSLEER. The CDR3 covers 14 residues. The TCR sequence derives from a human donor with osteosarcoma. The rearrangement links TRBV4-3 to TRBJ2-2, with D unresolved. Sequenced material: osteosarcoma tumor tissue from the lung. The CDR3 protein is CASSQDRVRVQLFF. CDR3 coding DNA: TGCGCCAGCAGCCAAGACCGGGTTAGGGTCCAGCTGTTTTTT.